This paragraph reports one TCR beta chain. The antigen is unknown. This sample was included in a study of cytomegalovirus exposure and HLA in healthy donors. Findings and limits, study-wide: Investigators reported 150 to 200 TCR beta chains as tied to cytomegalovirus.

The study drew the donors from its roughly 120-subject validation cohort, separate from the roughly 670-subject first cohort. The CDR3 extends over 13 amino acids. CDR1 and CDR2 from the germline V gene are SGHKS and YYEKEE (reference sequence). The V end was cut by 0 bases, the J end by 9 bases, with 11 bases between. Profiling relied on immunoSEQ multiplex PCR, and the TCRdb table lists in-frame clones only, not all of them. The sample shows fewer than 130,000 clones, approximately 87% of them seen only once. Sequencing was done on a sample of PBMCs. The chain recombines TRBV5-5 with TRBJ2-3, with D possibly being TRBD2 (5 bases). This TCR derives from a woman aged 25 to 45 in good health and CMV-seropositive. The CDR3 loop is CASSLGGPQTQYF. CDR3 sequence (DNA): TGTGCCAGCAGCTTGGGAGGGCCGCAAACGCAGTATTTT.